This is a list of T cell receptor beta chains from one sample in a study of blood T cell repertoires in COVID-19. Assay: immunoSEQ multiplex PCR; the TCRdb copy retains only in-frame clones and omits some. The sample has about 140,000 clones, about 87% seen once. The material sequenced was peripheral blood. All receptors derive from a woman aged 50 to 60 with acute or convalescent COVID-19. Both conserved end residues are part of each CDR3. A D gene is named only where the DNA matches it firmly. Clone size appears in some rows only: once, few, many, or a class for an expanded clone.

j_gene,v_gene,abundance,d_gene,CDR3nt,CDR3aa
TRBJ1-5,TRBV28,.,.,TGTGCCAGCAGTTCACTGGGGGGGTGGAATCAGCCCCAGCATTTT,CASSSLGGWNQPQHF
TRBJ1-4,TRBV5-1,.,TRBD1,TGCGCCAGCAGCTGGGGCCCAGGGGGGCCCCTAAATGAAAAACTGTTTTTT,CASSWGPGGPLNEKLFF
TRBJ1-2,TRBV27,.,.,TGTGCCAGCAGTTTATCGATGACAAACTATGGCTACACCTTC,CASSLSMTNYGYTF
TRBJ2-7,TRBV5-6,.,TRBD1,TGTGCCAGCAGCTTCTCGACAGGGGTGTCCCACGAGCAGTACTTC,CASSFSTGVSHEQYF
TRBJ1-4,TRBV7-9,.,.,TGTGCCAGCAGCTTAGCGTTGGGGGGAGGTGAAAAACTGTTTTTT,CASSLALGGGEKLFF
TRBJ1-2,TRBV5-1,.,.,TGCGCCAGCCGGATACAAGGGGCTCCTAACTATGGCTACACCTTC,CASRIQGAPNYGYTF
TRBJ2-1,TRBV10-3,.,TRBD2,TGTGCCATCAGCTTACTAGCGGGAGTGTGGTATGAGCAGTTCTTC,CAISLLAGVWYEQFF
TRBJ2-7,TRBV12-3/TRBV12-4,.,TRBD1,TGTGCCAGCGGGACAGGGTTCAGCTACGAGCAGTACTTC,CASGTGFSYEQYF
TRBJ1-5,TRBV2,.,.,TGTGCCAGCAGTGTGGGCAGGGGATGGGATCAGCCCCAGCATTTT,CASSVGRGWDQPQHF
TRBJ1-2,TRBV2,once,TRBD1,TGTGCCAGCAGTCCGACAGGGACGAGTAGCAGTGGCTACACCTTC,CASSPTGTSSSGYTF
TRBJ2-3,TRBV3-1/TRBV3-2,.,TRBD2,TGTGCCAGCAGCCCTCTGACGGGGAGGGCTAGCACAGATACGCAGTATTTT,CASSPLTGRASTDTQYF
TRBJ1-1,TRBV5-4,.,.,TGTGCCAGCAGCCATAGCCACAAATCGAACACTGAAGCTTTCTTT,CASSHSHKSNTEAFF
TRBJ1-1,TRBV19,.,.,TGTGCCAGTAGTATGGGTCCAGGTGGTGGGTTTTTGGGCACTGAAGCTTTCTTT,CASSMGPGGGFLGTEAFF
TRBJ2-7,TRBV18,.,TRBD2,TGTGCCAGCTCACCAAGCGGGGGCTACGAGCAGTACTTC,CASSPSGGYEQYF
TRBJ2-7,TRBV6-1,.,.,TGTGCCAGCAGTGAATTGAGAGGGGGCGAGCAGTACTTC,CASSELRGGEQYF
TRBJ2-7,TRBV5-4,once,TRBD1,TGTGCCAGCAGCTTGGGACAGGGGAGGACCTACGAGCAGTACTTC,CASSLGQGRTYEQYF
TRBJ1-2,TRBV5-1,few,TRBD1,TGCGCCAGCAGCTCGAGACAGGGCCATGGTGGCTACACCTTC,CASSSRQGHGGYTF
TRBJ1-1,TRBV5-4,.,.,TGTGCCAGCACCGATACTTCCAGGGGTTCGGCTGAAGCTTTCTTT,CASTDTSRGSAEAFF
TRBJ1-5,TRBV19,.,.,TGTGCCAGTAGTCTTGACTCCTACGGCGGTCAGCCCCAGCATTTT,CASSLDSYGGQPQHF
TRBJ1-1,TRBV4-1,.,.,TGCGCCAGCAGCCAAGCAGGGGTTTCGAACACTGAAGCTTTCTTT,CASSQAGVSNTEAFF
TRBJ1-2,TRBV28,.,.,TGTGCCAGCAGTACCCAGCAGGGCATTGGCTACACCTTC,CASSTQQGIGYTF
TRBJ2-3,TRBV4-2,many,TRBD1,TGTGCCAGCAGCCCCGGGACAGGGGGCGCAGATACGCAGTATTTT,CASSPGTGGADTQYF
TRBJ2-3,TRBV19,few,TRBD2,TGTGCCAGTAGTACTAGCGGGGGTTTAGTAGATACGCAGTATTTT,CASSTSGGLVDTQYF
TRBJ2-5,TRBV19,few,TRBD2,TGTGCCAGTAGTATAGGGCGGGGGCAAGAGACCCAGTACTTC,CASSIGRGQETQYF
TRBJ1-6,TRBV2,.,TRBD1,TGTGCCAGCAGTTTGGACAGGGGCAGCTCACCCCTCCACTTT,CASSLDRGSSPLHF
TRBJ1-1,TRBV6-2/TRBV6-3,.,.,TGTGCCAGCAGTCGAACAGGGAATATTGAAGCTTTCTTT,CASSRTGNIEAFF
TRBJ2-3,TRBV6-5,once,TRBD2,TGTGCCAGCAGTAGCGGGAGGGTCTCAGATACGCAGTATTTT,CASSSGRVSDTQYF
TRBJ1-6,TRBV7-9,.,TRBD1,TGTGCCAGCAGCGCGGACAGGGGAAGGGATTCACCCCTCCACTTT,CASSADRGRDSPLHF
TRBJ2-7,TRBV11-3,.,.,TGTGCCAGCAGCCTGAGCCCTTCCTACGAGCAGTACTTC,CASSLSPSYEQYF
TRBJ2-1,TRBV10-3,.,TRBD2,TGTGCCATCAGTGAGACTAGCGGCTCCTACAATGAGCAGTTCTTC,CAISETSGSYNEQFF
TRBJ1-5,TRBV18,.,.,TGTGCCAGCCGAGAGGACAATCAGGGCAATCAGCCCCAGCATTTT,CASREDNQGNQPQHF